Listed here are 18 T cell receptor beta chains from one sample, sequenced in a study of shared clonotypes between healthy human individuals. The repertoire was sequenced with immunoSEQ multiplex PCR; TCRdb's copy has only in-frame clones and lacks some. The sample consists of approximately 500,000 clones, approximately 81% of them appearing once. Source material: PBMCs. The receptors originated from a woman between 40 and 50 years old in good health. Some clones in this sample may be carry-over from other donors' samples.

The chain is built from TRBV5-8 and TRBJ1-2, with 8 bases matching TRBD1. CDR3 size: 14 residues. With 4 bases clipped from V and 8 bases from J, the junction kept 10 bases outside the gene matches. CDR1 SGHTS and CDR2 YDEGEE come from the germline V gene. For the CDR3, the DNA is TGTGCCAGCAGCCCACTGGACAGGGCGGGGGGCTACACCTTC. As protein: CASSPLDRAGGYTF.

The V gene is TRBV19, the J gene TRBJ2-5; D unresolved. Germline assignment: CDR1 LNHDA and CDR2 SQIVND (reference sequence). V dropped 6 bases and J dropped 9 bases, with 11 bases sitting between them. This CDR3 spans 11 amino acids. The CDR3: CASSVGLAQYF. In DNA form, the CDR3 reads TGTGCCAGTAGCGTGGGTCTTGCCCAGTACTTC.

As regards this clone: Other nucleotide sequences in the sample specify the same CDR3. The chain is built from TRBV29-1 and TRBJ2-7; no firm D call. With 6 bases removed from V and 0 bases from J, the gap between germline ends came to 9 bases. Germline CDR1 SQVTM, CDR2 ANQGSEA. CDR3 length: 12 amino acids. CDR3: CSVEKSSYEQYF. Written as DNA, the CDR3 is TGCAGCGTGGAGAAGAGCTCCTACGAGCAGTACTTC.

As regards this clone: This may be a read error: a much more frequent sequence differs by one nucleotide. The identical CDR3 is also encoded by other nucleotide sequences in the sample. The genes are TRBV19 and TRBJ2-7; D possibly corresponds to TRBD2 (6 bases). V dropped 6 bases and J dropped 4 bases, with 22 bases sitting between them. CDR1 and CDR2 from the germline V gene are LNHDA and SQIVND (reference sequence). This CDR3 contains 16 residues. The CDR3 loop is CASSSAGTPTTYEQYF. The DNA for the CDR3 is TGTGCCAGTAGCAGCGCCGGGACTCCTACTACTTACGAGCAGTACTTC.

In regard to this clone: Since a far larger clone is one base different, this is likely a read error. The same CDR3 also results from other DNA sequences found in this sample. The rearrangement joins TRBV4-3 to TRBJ2-5; TRBD2 matches at 7 bases. Germline-derived CDR1 and CDR2 are LGHNA and YSLEER. The CDR3 totals 14 residues. Trimming removed 4 bases from V and 14 bases from J; junction bases left unmatched: 16. The CDR3: CASSRGSGAYEQYF. The CDR3 nucleotides are TGCGCCAGCAGCCGAGGGAGCGGGGCCTACGAGCAATACTTC.

Note on this clone: This probably arose from a read error, given a far larger clone one base away. The genes are TRBV30 and TRBJ2-5, with D hard to call. The CDR3 loop spans 15 amino acids. Trimming took 0 bases from V and 1 from J, leaving 12 bases between them. Germline lookup yields CDR1 GTSNPN and CDR2 SVGIG (reference sequence). The DNA for the CDR3 is TGTGCCTGGAGTGTACTCAGACACGGCCAAGAGACCCAGTACTTC. This translates into CAWSVLRHGQETQYF.

This clone was counted at least ten times. The chain combines TRBV13 with TRBJ2-1, with 9 bases fitting TRBD2. From germline, CDR1 is PRHDT and CDR2 FYEKMQ (reference sequence). The CDR3 is 15 residues long. J lost 4 bases, V lost 3 bases, and 4 bases had no gene match. This CDR3 is CASSFSSGKYNEQFF. The CDR3 bases are TGTGCCAGCAGCTTTTCTAGCGGGAAGTACAATGAGCAGTTCTTC. The variable domain in full, completed from reference TRBV13 and TRBJ2-1, reads AAGVIQSPRHLIKEKRETATLKCYPIPRHDTVYWYQQGPGQDPQFLISFYEKMQSDKGSIPDRFSAQQFSDYHSELNMSSLELGDSALYFCASSFSSGKYNEQFFGPGTRLTVL.

J is TRBJ1-2 and V is TRBV5-1, with D unclear. Trimming stripped 0 bases from V and 5 bases from J, with 8 bases between. Germline V gives CDR1 SGHRS, CDR2 YFSETQ. The CDR3 covers 13 residues. In DNA, the CDR3 is TGCGCCAGCAGCTTGGACGGGAAGTATGGCTACACCTTC. Its translation is CASSLDGKYGYTF.

The chain combines TRBV28 with TRBJ1-1; the D is unclear. The CDR3 sequence is 13 residues long. Trimming removed 3 bases from V and 1 base from J, with 6 bases in between. The germline V gene has CDR1 MDHEN and CDR2 SYDVKM. The CDR3 region has the DNA TGTGCCAGCAGTTTGACCCCGAACACTGAAGCTTTCTTT. It encodes CASSLTPNTEAFF.

This clone has a count of ten or more. The V and J genes are TRBV19 and TRBJ1-1; possibly TRBD1 for D (5 bases). Germline assignment: CDR1 LNHDA and CDR2 SQIVND (reference sequence). V lost 6 bases, J lost 1 base, and 15 bases lay in between. The CDR3 runs to 15 residues. CDR3 in amino acids: CASRNPGGTNTEAFF. The DNA for the CDR3 is TGTGCCAGTAGAAACCCGGGAGGGACGAACACTGAAGCTTTCTTT.

The rearrangement uses TRBV7-8 and TRBJ2-7; D is ambiguous. Trimming pared 5 bases from V and 7 bases from J, leaving 24 bases between. Germline CDR1 is SGHVS and CDR2 is FQNEAQ. This CDR3 has 16 residues. CDR3 DNA sequence: TGTGCCAGCAGCCCCTGGCCCCTTAAGGAGAATGTAGAGCAGTACTTC. Its translation is CASSPWPLKENVEQYF.

This chain links TRBV7-2 with TRBJ1-5; D call uncertain. The V gene lost 2 bases and the J gene lost 7 bases, with 9 bases spanning the gap. Germline-derived CDR1 and CDR2 are SGHTA and FQGNSA. The CDR3 has 13 residues. The CDR3: CASSLQVEQPQHF. CDR3 in DNA: TGTGCCAGCAGCTTACAGGTGGAGCAGCCCCAGCATTTT.

This chain connects TRBV2 to TRBJ2-7; the D gene is possibly TRBD1 (5 bases). The V gene's germline CDR1 is SNHLY and CDR2 FYNNEI. There are 15 residues in the CDR3. V lost 3 bases, J lost 0 bases, and 12 bases lay in between. The CDR3 bases are TGTGCCAGCAGTGAGGGGCTAAATTTCTCCTACGAGCAGTACTTC. It specifies CASSEGLNFSYEQYF.

The chain has TRBV5-1 and TRBJ2-7, with D unresolved. Germline V gene data show CDR1 as SGHRS and CDR2 as YFSETQ. This CDR3 has 13 residues. V lost 4 bases, J lost 2 bases, and 10 bases lay in between. In DNA, the CDR3 is TGCGCCAGCAGCGTTCTTGGTACCTACGAGCAGTACTTC. It translates to CASSVLGTYEQYF.

CDR3 sequence reads: CASKGPVLVLFF. CDR3 nucleotide sequence: TGTGCCAGCAAGGGCCCTGTGTTGGTGCTGTTTTTT. The chain employs TRBV28 and TRBJ2-2; D is unresolved. CDR3 length: 12 amino acids. The V and J ends lost 7 bases and 13 bases respectively, with 16 bases between them. Germline CDR1 is MDHEN and CDR2 is SYDVKM.

The V and J genes are TRBV7-6 and TRBJ2-3; 9 positions agree with TRBD2. The junction had 10 bases not matched to a gene; V was cut back by 1 base and J by 5 bases. Germline CDR1 reads SGHVS; CDR2 reads FNYEAQ. The CDR3 loop spans 17 amino acids. The CDR3 loop reads CASSLVPGGRGGDTQYF. In DNA, the CDR3 is TGTGCCAGCAGCTTAGTTCCAGGCGGGAGGGGGGGAGATACGCAGTATTTT.

Only one count was recorded for this clone. The J gene is TRBJ2-5, the V gene TRBV29-1; TRBD1 is a possible D gene (5 bases). Germline V gene sequence: CDR1 SQVTM, CDR2 ANQGSEA. CDR3 length: 13 residues. Trimming stripped 7 bases from V and 2 bases from J, with 14 bases between. The DNA of the CDR3 is TGCAGCGCCCCGTGGCAGGGTCAAGAGACCCAGTACTTC. It is translated as CSAPWQGQETQYF.

This sequence joins TRBV2 and TRBJ2-5; D ambiguous. Per germline, CDR1 SNHLY and CDR2 FYNNEI. CDR3 length: 14 amino acids. The germline V and J ends were trimmed by 5 bases and 5 bases, with 15 bases remaining between them. CDR3 region: CASSLYLDAETQYF. Here the CDR3 DNA reads TGTGCCAGCAGTCTTTACCTCGACGCTGAGACCCAGTACTTC.